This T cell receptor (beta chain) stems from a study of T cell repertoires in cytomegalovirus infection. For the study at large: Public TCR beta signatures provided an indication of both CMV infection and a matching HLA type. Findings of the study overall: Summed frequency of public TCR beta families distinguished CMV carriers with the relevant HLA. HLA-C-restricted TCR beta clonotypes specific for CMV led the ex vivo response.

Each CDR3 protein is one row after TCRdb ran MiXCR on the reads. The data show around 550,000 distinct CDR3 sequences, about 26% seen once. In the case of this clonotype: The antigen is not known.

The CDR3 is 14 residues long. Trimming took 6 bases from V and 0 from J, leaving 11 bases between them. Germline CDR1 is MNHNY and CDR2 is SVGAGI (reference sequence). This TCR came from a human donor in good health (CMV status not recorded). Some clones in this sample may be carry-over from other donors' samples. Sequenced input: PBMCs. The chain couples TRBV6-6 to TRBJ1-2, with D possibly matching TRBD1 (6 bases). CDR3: CASSWGPTNYGYTF. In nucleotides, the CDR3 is TGTGCCAGCAGCTGGGGGCCGACTAACTATGGCTACACCTTC.